The clone carrying this T cell receptor (beta chain) was picked up one time. Participants were aged roughly 18 to 90 years, lived in 24 US areas, and enrolled virtually. CDR3 length equals 16 residues. Germline CDR1 is LNHDA and CDR2 is SQIVND (reference sequence). The V and J ends lost 5 bases and 3 bases, in that order; junction bases with no gene match: 9. This sample was taken from a study of blood T cell repertoires in COVID-19. This table comes from immunoSEQ multiplex PCR, and its TCRdb copy is limited to in-frame clones, with some not included. This table has 40,000 to 50,000 clones, 86% appearing once.

The sequence was collected from a woman aged 45-65 years who had recovered from COVID-19. The rearrangement joins TRBV19 to TRBJ2-1, with TRBD1 matching 8 bases. Sequenced material: PBMCs or T cells enriched from blood (not recorded which). CDR3 nucleotide sequence: TGTGCCAGTAGTCTGGGAGGACAGGGCGGCTACAATGAGCAGTTCTTC. Translation gives CASSLGGQGGYNEQFF. The variable domain in full, completed from reference TRBV19 and TRBJ2-1, reads DGGITQSPKYLFRKEGQNVTLSCEQNLNHDAMYWYRQDPGQGLRLIYYSQIVNDFQKGDIAEGYSVSREKKESFPLTVTSAQKNPTAFYLCASSLGGQGGYNEQFFGPGTRLTVL.